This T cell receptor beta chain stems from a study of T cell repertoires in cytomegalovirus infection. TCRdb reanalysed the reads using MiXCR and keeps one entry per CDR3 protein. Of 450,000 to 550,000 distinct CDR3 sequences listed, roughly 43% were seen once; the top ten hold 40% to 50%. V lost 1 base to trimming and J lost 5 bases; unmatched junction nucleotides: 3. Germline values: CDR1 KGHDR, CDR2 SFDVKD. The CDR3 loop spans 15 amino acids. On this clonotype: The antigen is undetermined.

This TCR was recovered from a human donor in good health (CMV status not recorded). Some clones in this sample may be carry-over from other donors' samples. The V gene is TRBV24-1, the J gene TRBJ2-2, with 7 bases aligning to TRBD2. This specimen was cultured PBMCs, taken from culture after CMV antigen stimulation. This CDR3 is CATSDFGAGTGELFF. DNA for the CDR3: TGTGCCACCAGTGATTTTGGAGCGGGAACCGGGGAGCTGTTTTTT.